This T cell receptor beta chain was captured by sequencing in a study of T cells in Graves' hyperthyroidism and ophthalmopathy. Germline V lookup: CDR1 DFQATT, CDR2 SNEGSKA (reference sequence). The CDR3 contains 12 residues. The germline V and J ends were trimmed by 3 bases and 5 bases, with 10 bases remaining between them. The patients, who ranged from 18 to 65 in age, presented with newly diagnosed hyperthyroidism lasting under 2 months. Exclusion of a patient resulted from uncontrolled infection, other autoimmune disease, pregnancy or lactation. Diagnoses used clinical symptoms, serum thyroxine and TRAb, thyroid ultrasound and orbital computed tomography. PBMCs were obtained from under 13 ml fresh peripheral blood. The TCR beta CDR3 regions underwent amplification using RNA transcripts as the source. First-round RT-PCR of the TCR CDR3 relied on the HTBI primer set. Via MiXCR, TCRdb re-called the multiplex PCR reads, giving one row per CDR3 protein. Of hundreds of thousands of distinct CDR3 sequences listed, more than 30% are singletons.

The clonotype comes from a man in his late teens or twenties with Graves' hyperthyroidism. The chain recombines TRBV20-1 with TRBJ2-5; D ambiguous. The sample comprised blood. The CDR3 protein is CSASYADETQYF. The DNA for the CDR3 is TGCAGTGCTAGTTACGCGGACGAGACCCAGTACTTC.